This entry describes one T cell receptor (beta chain). V was shortened by 2 bases and J by 0 bases, with 10 bases between the two germline ends. The CDR3 consists of 15 residues. Germline CDR1 and CDR2: LGHDT and YNNKEL (reference sequence). The method was immunoSEQ multiplex PCR; TCRdb's version includes in-frame clones alone and lacks a portion of them. Among over 70,000 clones listed, 80% were seen once. This sample stems from a study of blood T cell repertoires in COVID-19. The source material was peripheral blood. This rearrangement joins TRBV3-1 (or the pseudogene TRBV3-2) to TRBJ2-5, with D unresolved. The source of this sequence is a man between 65 and 80 years old who had recovered from COVID-19. The CDR3 coding sequence is TGTGCCAGCAGCCAACTAACAGATTACCAAGAGACCCAGTACTTC. Encoded protein: CASSQLTDYQETQYF.